This entry lists 30 T cell receptor beta chains sequenced from one sample in a study of monozygotic twins with inflammatory bowel disease (dated by TCRdb to the late 2010s). The library was produced with 5' RACE. Data came from an Illumina HiSeq 2500. Reads reprocessed by TCRdb are summarized as one entry per CDR3 protein sequence, and DNA is absent. Per the sample table, the count is more than 300,000 distinct CDR3 sequences. The ten largest make up 2.6% of the sample. The specimen sequenced was blood. These receptors all stem from a human donor with ulcerative colitis or Crohn's disease, or a healthy co-twin of an affected twin (not recorded which).

The chain recombines TRBV3-1 with TRBJ1-5. Germline V gives CDR1 LGHDT, CDR2 YNNKEL (reference sequence). The CDR3 totals 15 residues. The CDR3 here is CASSETGTGNQPQHF. The full variable domain, in which reference TRBV3-1 and TRBJ1-5 provide the parts outside the CDR3, is DTAVSQTPKYLVTQMGNDKSIKCEQNLGHDTMYWYKQDSKKFLKIMFSYNNKELIINETVPNRFSPKSPDKAHLNLHINSLELGDSAVYFCASSETGTGNQPQHFGDGTRLSIL.

The chain has TRBV7-2 and TRBJ2-7. The CDR3 covers 15 residues. Looked up from germline, CDR1 is SGHTA and CDR2 is FQGNSA. The chain's CDR3 is CASSLADRSSYEQYF. The full variable domain, its missing parts supplied by reference TRBV7-2 and TRBJ2-7, is GAGVSQSPSNKVTEKGKDVELRCDPISGHTALYWYRQSLGQGLEFLIYFQGNSAPDKSGLPSDRFSAERTGGSVSTLTIQRTQQEDSAVYLCASSLADRSSYEQYFGPGTRLTVT.

This chain joins TRBV5-1 and TRBJ2-6; TCRdb's D call of TRBD1 is untestable without DNA. The germline V gene has CDR1 SGHRS and CDR2 YFSETQ. The length of the CDR3 is 18 residues. The chain's CDR3 is CASSAVSTGSSGANVLTF.

V is TRBV12-3 or TRBV12-4 and J is TRBJ2-7. CDR3 length equals 14 residues. This chain's CDR3 is CASSLLGSVYEQYF.

The genes are TRBV7-2 and TRBJ1-6; checking the TCRdb D call of TRBD1 is not possible without DNA. From germline, CDR1 is SGHTA and CDR2 FQGNSA. The CDR3 spans 14 residues. CDR3 in amino acids: CATSIDRGDSPLHF.

This sequence joins TRBV7-9 and TRBJ1-5; TCRdb outputs TRBD1, but without DNA this stays unchecked. Per the germline V gene, CDR1 is SEHNR and CDR2 is FQNEAQ (reference sequence). The length of the CDR3 is 14 residues. CDR3 protein: CASSLGQGAQPQHF.

This chain uses TRBV4-3 with TRBJ2-1; TCRdb indicates TRBD1, and absent DNA this call remains unverified. This CDR3 has 16 residues. CDR1 is LGHNA and CDR2 is YSLEER in the germline V gene. CDR3 sequence reads: CASSQDIGTVYNEQFF.

V usage is TRBV28 and J usage is TRBJ2-7. The germline V gene encodes CDR1 MDHEN and CDR2 SYDVKM. The CDR3 is 15 residues long. This chain's CDR3 is CASSEGGSRSYEQYF.

The CDR3 reads CASSVTTVSNSPLHF. The gene calls are TRBV5-1 and TRBJ1-6; no DNA is available, so the TRBD1 call from TCRdb remains unchecked. Germline loops: CDR1 SGHRS, CDR2 YFSETQ. CDR3 length: 15 residues. The full variable domain, with the rest looked up from reference TRBV5-1 and TRBJ1-6, is KAGVTQTPRYLIKTRGQQVTLSCSPISGHRSVSWYQQTPGQGLQFLFEYFSETQRNKGNFPGRFSGRQFSNSRSEMNVSTLELGDSALYLCASSVTTVSNSPLHFGNGTRLTVT.

V and J are TRBV7-2 and TRBJ2-7; without DNA, the TCRdb call of TRBD2 cannot be checked. CDR1 is SGHTA, CDR2 FQGNSA, per germline. The CDR3 loop spans 15 amino acids. The CDR3 loop reads CASSLPPGGRYEQYF.

The gene calls are TRBV11-2 and TRBJ2-1; the D call of TRBD1 rests on TCRdb alone, since no DNA is present to check it. CDR3 size: 18 residues. Germline CDR1 and CDR2: SGHAT and FQNNGV. CDR3: CASSSNGVDGGAYDEQFF.

The V and J genes are TRBV4-1 and TRBJ2-2; TCRdb's D call of TRBD1 is untestable without DNA. Germline CDR1 and CDR2: MGHRA and YSYEKL. This CDR3 region has 16 residues. CDR3 sequence: CASSQDGQGVTGELFF.

This sequence joins TRBV5-1 and TRBJ2-6. The germline CDR1 and CDR2 sequences are SGHRS and YFSETQ. This CDR3 has 17 amino acids. The CDR3 sequence: CASSLKADDSGANVLTF.

The V and J genes are TRBV7-2 and TRBJ1-5; no DNA is available, so the TRBD1 call from TCRdb remains unchecked. CDR3 size: 13 residues. Germline CDR1 and CDR2: SGHTA and FQGNSA. This chain's CDR3 is CASSSTRGWAQHF.

V and J are TRBV19 and TRBJ2-7; TCRdb lists TRBD1, though no DNA is available to test this call. The CDR3 contains 15 residues. The germline CDR1 and CDR2 sequences are LNHDA and SQIVND (reference sequence). CDR3 in amino acids: CASSIGSGQSYEQYF.

J is TRBJ2-5 and V is TRBV7-2; TCRdb picks TRBD1, but there is no DNA to check that call. The CDR3 runs 13 residues. Germline V gene lookup returns CDR1 SGHTA and CDR2 FQGNSA. The CDR3 loop is CASSPHQGETQYF.

This sequence joins TRBV5-1 and TRBJ2-7; as DNA is missing, the TRBD1 call by TCRdb cannot be tested. This CDR3 spans 15 amino acids. CDR1 is SGHRS and CDR2 is YFSETQ in the germline V gene. The CDR3: CASSDRGRFSYEQYF.

The J gene is TRBJ2-3, the V gene TRBV5-1; the D gene TCRdb calls, TRBD2, cannot be checked with no DNA. The CDR3 extends over 14 amino acids. From germline, CDR1 is SGHRS and CDR2 YFSETQ. CDR3 amino acids: CASGTSGGQDTQYF.

V gene TRBV7-9 combines with J gene TRBJ1-3. From germline, CDR1 is SEHNR and CDR2 FQNEAQ (reference sequence). The CDR3 sequence is 14 residues long. This CDR3 reads CASSLSISGNTIYF.

The genes are TRBV12-3 or TRBV12-4 and TRBJ1-1; checking the TCRdb D call of TRBD1 is not possible without DNA. The CDR3 contains 13 residues. The chain's CDR3 is CATRGTPNTEAFF.

The V and J genes are TRBV14 and TRBJ2-3; without DNA, the TCRdb call of TRBD2 cannot be checked. CDR1 and CDR2 (germline): SGHDN, FVKESK. This CDR3 is 20 amino acids long. The CDR3 here is CASSQDRLAGGPRGTDTQYF.

CDR3: CASSQVSPGVGEKLFF. The chain recombines TRBV4-3 with TRBJ1-4; there is no DNA to check the TCRdb D call of TRBD1. Looked up from germline, CDR1 is LGHNA and CDR2 is YSLEER. CDR3 length equals 16 residues.

V gene TRBV5-1 combines with J gene TRBJ1-5; TCRdb designates TRBD1, a call that cannot be tested without DNA. Germline V CDR1 and CDR2: SGHRS, YFSETQ. The CDR3 has 15 amino acids. This CDR3 reads CASSLGGQGSQPQHF.

The CDR3 loop reads CASSHPLPYAGGLDEQFF. The chain couples TRBV14 to TRBJ2-1; there is no DNA to check the TCRdb D call of TRBD2. This CDR3 spans 18 amino acids. CDR1 and CDR2 (germline): SGHDN, FVKESK.

The CDR3 loop is CATSDLWEGYGYTF. The chain recombines TRBV24-1 with TRBJ1-2. CDR3 length equals 14 residues. The germline CDR1 and CDR2 sequences are KGHDR and SFDVKD.

The chain employs TRBV15 and TRBJ2-6; TCRdb's D gene call, TRBD1, goes unchecked for lack of DNA. The length of the CDR3 is 19 residues. Germline lookup yields CDR1 LNHNV and CDR2 YYDKDF (reference sequence). This CDR3 reads CATSRDWGFAGSGANVLTF. The full variable domain, in which reference TRBV15 and TRBJ2-6 provide the parts outside the CDR3, is DAMVIQNPRYQVTQFGKPVTLSCSQTLNHNVMYWYQQKSSQAPKLLFHYYDKDFNNEADTPDNFQSRRPNTSFCFLDIRSPGLGDTAMYLCATSRDWGFAGSGANVLTFGAGSRLTVL.

This chain connects TRBV9 to TRBJ2-1; the D call of TRBD2 rests on TCRdb alone, since no DNA is present to check it. This CDR3 contains 15 residues. Germline-derived CDR1 and CDR2 are SGDLS and YYNGEE. This CDR3 is CASARFGGGVNEQFF.

J is TRBJ1-2 and V is TRBV4-3; TCRdb's D call, TRBD1, is unchecked because there is no DNA. This CDR3 comprises 15 residues. Per germline, CDR1 LGHNA and CDR2 YSLEER. Here the CDR3 reads CASSQQTGGVYGYTF.

The V gene is TRBV20-1, the J gene TRBJ2-2; the TRBD1 assignment by TCRdb is unverifiable without DNA. CDR1 is DFQATT, CDR2 SNEGSKA, per germline (reference sequence). CDR3 size: 13 residues. The CDR3 spells CSARVPYTGELFF.

This chain uses TRBV5-1 with TRBJ2-5; TCRdb's assignment of TRBD2 cannot be checked, as there is no DNA. Looked up from germline, CDR1 is SGHRS and CDR2 is YFSETQ. The CDR3 is 18 amino acids. The CDR3 loop is CASSPGLAGIPPRETQYF. The full variable domain, with the rest looked up from reference TRBV5-1 and TRBJ2-5, is KAGVTQTPRYLIKTRGQQVTLSCSPISGHRSVSWYQQTPGQGLQFLFEYFSETQRNKGNFPGRFSGRQFSNSRSEMNVSTLELGDSALYLCASSPGLAGIPPRETQYFGPGTRLLVL.